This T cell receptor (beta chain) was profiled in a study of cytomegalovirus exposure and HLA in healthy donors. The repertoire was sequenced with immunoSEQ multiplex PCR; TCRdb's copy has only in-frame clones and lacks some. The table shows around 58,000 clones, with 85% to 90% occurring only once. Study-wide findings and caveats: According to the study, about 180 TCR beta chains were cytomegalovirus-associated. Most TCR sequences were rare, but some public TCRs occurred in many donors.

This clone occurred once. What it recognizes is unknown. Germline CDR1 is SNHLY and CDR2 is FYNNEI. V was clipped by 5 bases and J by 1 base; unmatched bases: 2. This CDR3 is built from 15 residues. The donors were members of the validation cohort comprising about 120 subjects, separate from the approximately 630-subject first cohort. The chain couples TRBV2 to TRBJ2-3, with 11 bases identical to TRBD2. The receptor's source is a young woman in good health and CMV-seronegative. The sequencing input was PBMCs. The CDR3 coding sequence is TGTGCCAGCAGTCTACTAGCGGGGGGCACAGATACGCAGTATTTT. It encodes CASSLLAGGTDTQYF.